This T cell receptor (beta chain) was sequenced for a study of monozygotic twins with inflammatory bowel disease. Study-level points and caveats: Immunosuppressive treatment differences may have increased patient repertoire variability. Compared with healthy twins, IBD patients shared fewer clonotypes with others, especially with disease activity.

Template switching appended UMIs that held a 6-nucleotide sample barcode. TCRdb derives one entry per CDR3 protein from the 5' RACE reads, leaving out DNA. The sample spans roughly 170,000 distinct CDR3 sequences; the ten largest clones claim approximately 7%. The germline gives CDR1 SGHRS, CDR2 YFSETQ. The length of the CDR3 is 16 residues. Sampling involved one blood draw (roughly 2.4 ml) for every donor. Note on this clonotype: Its antigen remains unknown.

The sample comprised blood. This chain joins TRBV5-1 and TRBJ1-4; with no DNA, the TCRdb D assignment of TRBD1 cannot be verified. The receptor was isolated from a human donor with ulcerative colitis or Crohn's disease, or a healthy co-twin of an affected twin (not recorded which). CDR3 protein: CASSWKGAGTNEKLFF.